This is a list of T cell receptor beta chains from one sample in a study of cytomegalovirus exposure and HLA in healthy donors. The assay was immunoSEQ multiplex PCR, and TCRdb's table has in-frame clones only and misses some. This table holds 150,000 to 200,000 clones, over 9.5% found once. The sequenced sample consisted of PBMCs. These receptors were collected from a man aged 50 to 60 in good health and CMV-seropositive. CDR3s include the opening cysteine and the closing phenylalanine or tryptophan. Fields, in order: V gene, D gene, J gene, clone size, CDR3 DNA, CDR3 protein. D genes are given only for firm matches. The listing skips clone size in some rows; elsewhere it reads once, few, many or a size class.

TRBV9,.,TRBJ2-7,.,TGTGCCAGCAGCTATAGGACAGACTACGAGCAGTACTTC,CASSYRTDYEQYF
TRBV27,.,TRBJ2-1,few,TGTGCCAGCAGTTTAAGGCAGGGGTCCTACAATGAGCAGTTCTTC,CASSLRQGSYNEQFF
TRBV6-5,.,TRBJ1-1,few,TGTGCCACACAGGAAAACACTGAAGCTTTCTTT,CATQENTEAFF
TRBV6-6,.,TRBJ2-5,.,TGTGCCAGCAGTTACTCGAGGCCAGAGACCCAGTACTTC,CASSYSRPETQYF
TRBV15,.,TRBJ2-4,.,TGTGCCACCAGCCGAGATGCTGTTATACTAGCCAAAAACATTCAGTACTTC,CATSRDAVILAKNIQYF
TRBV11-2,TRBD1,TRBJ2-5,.,TGTGCCAGCAGTCTAGACAGGGGGCCCCAAGAGACCCAGTACTTC,CASSLDRGPQETQYF
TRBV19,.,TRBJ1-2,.,TGTGCCAGTAGTATAGATGAGTCTAACTATGGCTACACCTTC,CASSIDESNYGYTF
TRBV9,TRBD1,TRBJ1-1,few,TGTGCCAGCAGCGCAAGAATAAAACAGGGGGCGAACACTGAAGCTTTCTTT,CASSARIKQGANTEAFF
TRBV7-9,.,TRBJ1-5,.,TGTGCCAGCAGCTTCAGCCCGGAGGGCCAGCCCCAGCATTTT,CASSFSPEGQPQHF
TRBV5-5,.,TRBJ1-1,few,TGTGCCAGCAGCTGGGCCTTGAACACTGAAGCTTTCTTT,CASSWALNTEAFF
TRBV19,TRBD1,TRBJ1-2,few,TGTGCCAGTAGAACAGGGGAAAGGCGGCATGGCTACACCTTC,CASRTGERRHGYTF
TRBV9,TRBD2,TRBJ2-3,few,TGTGCCAGCAGCCATACTAGCGGGGGGGCGAATACGCAGTATTTT,CASSHTSGGANTQYF
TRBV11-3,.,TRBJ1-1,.,TGTGCCAGCAGCCCACGAGGTGATTGGAGGGGAGGGTCTAACACTGAAGCTTTCTTT,CASSPRGDWRGGSNTEAFF
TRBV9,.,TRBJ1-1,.,TGTGCCAGCAGCGAGGGGGGGCGCGTAGCTTTCTTT,CASSEGGRVAFF
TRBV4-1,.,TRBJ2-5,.,TGCGCCAGCAGCCCCCCCGGGAAGGAGACCCAGTACTTC,CASSPPGKETQYF
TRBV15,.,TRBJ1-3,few,TGTGCCACCAGCAGATCCGACAGGATACCCTCTGGAAACACCATATATTTT,CATSRSDRIPSGNTIYF
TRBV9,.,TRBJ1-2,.,TGTGCCAGCAGTCCCAGGGTCAACTATGGCTACACCTTC,CASSPRVNYGYTF
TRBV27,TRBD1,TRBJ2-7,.,TGTGCCAGCAGGAGGACAGGGTCCCTCTACGAGCAGTACTTC,CASRRTGSLYEQYF
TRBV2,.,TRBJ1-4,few,TGTGCCAGCAGGAAAACCGGGGCAACTAATGAAAAACTGTTTTTT,CASRKTGATNEKLFF
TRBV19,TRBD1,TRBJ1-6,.,TGTGCCAGTAGTTTGGACAGGGGCAATTCACCCCTCCACTTT,CASSLDRGNSPLHF
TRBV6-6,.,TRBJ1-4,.,TGTGCCAGCAGTCAACCCGGAGGTGTCGATGAAAAACTGTTTTTT,CASSQPGGVDEKLFF
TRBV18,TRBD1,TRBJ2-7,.,TGTGCCAGCTCACCCCTGGACAGGGTCTACGAGCAGTACTTC,CASSPLDRVYEQYF
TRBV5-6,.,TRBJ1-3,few,TGTGCCAGCAGCTTCCTGTTACCAGGGACTGGAAACACCATATATTTT,CASSFLLPGTGNTIYF
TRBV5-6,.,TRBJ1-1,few,TGTGCCAGCAGCTTGGAAAGGGGAATAACTGAAGCTTTCTTT,CASSLERGITEAFF
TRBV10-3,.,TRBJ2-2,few,TGTGCCATCAGTGAGCCAGGGGATGGGACCGGGGAGCTGTTTTTT,CAISEPGDGTGELFF
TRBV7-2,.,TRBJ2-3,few,TGTGCCAGCAGGGGCGGGACAGATACGCAGTATTTT,CASRGGTDTQYF
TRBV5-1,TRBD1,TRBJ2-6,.,TGCGCCAGCAGCTTGGGACAGGGTATCGGGGGGGCCAACGTCCTGACTTTC,CASSLGQGIGGANVLTF
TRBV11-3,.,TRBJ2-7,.,TGTGCCAGCAGCCCACAGGCATCCTACGAGCAGTACTTC,CASSPQASYEQYF
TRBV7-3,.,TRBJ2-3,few,TGTGCCAGCAGCACCCGACAGGAGATGAGAAATACGCAGTATTTT,CASSTRQEMRNTQYF
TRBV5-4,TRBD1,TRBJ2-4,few,TGTGCCAGCAGCTCGGGACAGGGGAGAAACATTCAGTACTTC,CASSSGQGRNIQYF
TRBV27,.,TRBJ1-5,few,TGTGCCAGCAGTTCCTCAGACCTAGGGCCCCAGCATTTT,CASSSSDLGPQHF
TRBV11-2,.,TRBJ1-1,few,TGTGCCGCCGGGCGGGGGGCCACTGAAGCTTTCTTT,CAAGRGATEAFF
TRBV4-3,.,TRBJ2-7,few,TGCGCCAGTGCCCGGGTCTTAAGCTCCTACGAGCAGTACTTC,CASARVLSSYEQYF
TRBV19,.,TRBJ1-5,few,TGTGCCAGTAGTTCTAAGGGCAGGGGACATAGCAATCAGCCCCAGCATTTT,CASSSKGRGHSNQPQHF
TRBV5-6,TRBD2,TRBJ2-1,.,TGTGCCAGCAGCACGGGACTAGCGGGGTTCCTGGGTGAGCAGTTCTTC,CASSTGLAGFLGEQFF
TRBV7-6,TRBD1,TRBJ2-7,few,TGTGCCAGCAGCATGAGACAGGGTAGCTCCTACGAGCAGTACTTC,CASSMRQGSSYEQYF
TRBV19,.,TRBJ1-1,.,TGTGCCAGTAGTATCCCCTGGGGCACGAACACTGAAGCTTTCTTT,CASSIPWGTNTEAFF
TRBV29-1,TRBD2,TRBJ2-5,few,TGCAGCGTTGAAGGGGCGGCTAGCGGGGGGAGGCAAGAGACCCAGTACTTC,CSVEGAASGGRQETQYF
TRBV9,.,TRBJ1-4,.,TGTGCCAGCAGCCCAAACATTGCAACTAATGAAAAACTGTTTTTT,CASSPNIATNEKLFF
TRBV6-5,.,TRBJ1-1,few,TGTGCCAGCAGTTACCCGGGAGGCACTGAAGCTTTCTTT,CASSYPGGTEAFF
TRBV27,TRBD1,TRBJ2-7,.,TGTGCCAGCAGTGGTACGACAGGGGTCTACGAGCAGTACTTC,CASSGTTGVYEQYF
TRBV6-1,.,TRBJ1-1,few,TGTGCCAGCAGTACTACAACGAACACTGAAGCTTTCTTT,CASSTTTNTEAFF
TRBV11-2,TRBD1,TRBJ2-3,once,TGTGCCAGCAGCCCCATGGACAGGGGGACAGATACGCAGTATTTT,CASSPMDRGTDTQYF
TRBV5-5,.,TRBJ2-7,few,TGTGCCAGCAGCTTGGACGGCGACCCAGGCTACGAGCAGTACTTC,CASSLDGDPGYEQYF
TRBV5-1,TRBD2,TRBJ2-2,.,TGCGCCAGCAGCTTGGGCCGGGGGGGCGTCGGGGAGCTGTTTTTT,CASSLGRGGVGELFF